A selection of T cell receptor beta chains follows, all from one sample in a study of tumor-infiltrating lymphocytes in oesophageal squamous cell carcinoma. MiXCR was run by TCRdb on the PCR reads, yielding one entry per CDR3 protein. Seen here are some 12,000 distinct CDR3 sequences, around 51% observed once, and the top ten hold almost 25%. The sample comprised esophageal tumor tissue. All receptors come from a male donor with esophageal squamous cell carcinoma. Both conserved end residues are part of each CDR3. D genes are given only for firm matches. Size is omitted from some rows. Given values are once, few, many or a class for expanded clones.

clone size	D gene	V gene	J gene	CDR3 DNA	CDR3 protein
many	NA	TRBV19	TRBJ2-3	TGTGCCAGTAAGAACCTTCAGAGTTACACAGATACGCAGTATTTT	CASKNLQSYTDTQYF
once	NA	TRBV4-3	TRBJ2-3	TGCGCCAGCAGTCCTAGCGCCACAGATACGCAGTATTTT	CASSPSATDTQYF
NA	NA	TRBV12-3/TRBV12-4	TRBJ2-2	TGTGCCAGCAGTTCCCAAAGGGACACCGGGGAGCTGTTTTTT	CASSSQRDTGELFF
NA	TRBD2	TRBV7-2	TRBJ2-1	TGTGCCAGCAGCTCATCGTTAGCGGGAGGGAGTGGCTACAATGAGCAGTTCTTC	CASSSSLAGGSGYNEQFF
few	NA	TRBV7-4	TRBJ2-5	TGTGCCAGCAGCTCCCGTGAGTGGGGCCAAGAGACCCAGTACTTC	CASSSREWGQETQYF
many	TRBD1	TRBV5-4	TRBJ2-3	TGTGCCAGCAGCTTGGGGGGACAGGGAACCGATACGCAGTATTTT	CASSLGGQGTDTQYF
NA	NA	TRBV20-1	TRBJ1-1	TGCAGTGCACCGACGGACGCTACCCCAACTTTCTTT	CSAPTDATPTFF
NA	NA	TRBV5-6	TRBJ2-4	TGTGCCAGCAGCTCCCGGGACGTACGTAGCATTCAGTACTTC	CASSSRDVRSIQYF
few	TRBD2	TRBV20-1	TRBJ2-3	TGCAGTGGAACAGCGGGAAGTCTAACAGATACGCAGTATTTT	CSGTAGSLTDTQYF
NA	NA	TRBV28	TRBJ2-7	TGTGCCAGCAGTCGAAGTAGAGGGTACGAGCAGTACTTC	CASSRSRGYEQYF
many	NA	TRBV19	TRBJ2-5	TGTGCCAGTAGTCTTTCCTACGGGGAGACCCAGTACTTC	CASSLSYGETQYF
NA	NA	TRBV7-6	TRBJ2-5	TGTGCCAGCAGCTTAGAGCCAGGGCGTAACCGAGAGACCCAGTACTTC	CASSLEPGRNRETQYF
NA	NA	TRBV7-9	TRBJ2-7	TGTGCCAGCAGCTTAGCCGTTAGTGAGCAGTACTTC	CASSLAVSEQYF
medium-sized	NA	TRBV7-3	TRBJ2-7	TGTGCCAGCAGCTTACAGTCAGGGTCCTACAATGAGCAGTACTTC	CASSLQSGSYNEQYF
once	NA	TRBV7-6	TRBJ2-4	TGTGCTAGCAGCTTAGAAGAGGCTACCAACAATGAGCAGTACTTC	CASSLEEATNNEQYF
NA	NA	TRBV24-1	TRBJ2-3	TGTGCCACCAGTCGATCCGGAAAAACCACAGATACGCAGTATTTT	CATSRSGKTTDTQYF
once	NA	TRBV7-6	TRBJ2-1	TGTGCTAGCAGCCTAAACAGGGAGATCTACAATGAGCAGTTCTTC	CASSLNREIYNEQFF
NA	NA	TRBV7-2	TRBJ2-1	TGTGCCAGCAGCTTAAAAGGGGGGGGGGCCCTCCAGCAGTTCTTC	CASSLKGGGALQQFF
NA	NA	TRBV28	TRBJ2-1	TGTGCCAGCAGTTTCGTCCCGTCGGTATCCTACAATGAGCAGTTCTTC	CASSFVPSVSYNEQFF
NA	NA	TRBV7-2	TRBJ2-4	TGTGCCAGCAGCTTAATGTACAACATTCAGTACTTC	CASSLMYNIQYF
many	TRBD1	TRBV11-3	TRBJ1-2	TGTGCCAGCAGCTCGGGACAGGGTAATATCTATGGCTACACCTTC	CASSSGQGNIYGYTF
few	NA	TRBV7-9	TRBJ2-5	TGTGCCAGCAGCTCCTGGACGGGGCCGGAGACCCAGTACTTC	CASSSWTGPETQYF
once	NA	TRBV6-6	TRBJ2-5	TGTGCCAGCAGGGGCAGGCGGGGCGAGGGGGAGACCCAGTACTTC	CASRGRRGEGETQYF
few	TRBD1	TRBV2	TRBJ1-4	TGTGCCAGCACCCAACAGGGGGCACGGGAAAAACTGTTTTTT	CASTQQGAREKLFF
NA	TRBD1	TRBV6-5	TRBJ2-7	TGTGCCAGCAGTTACGGACAGGGGGCGTACGAGCAGTACTTC	CASSYGQGAYEQYF
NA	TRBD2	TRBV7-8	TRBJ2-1	TGTGCCAGCAGCCCCAAGACTAGCGGGAGCTTCCATGAGCAGTTCTTC	CASSPKTSGSFHEQFF
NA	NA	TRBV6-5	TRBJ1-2	TGTGCCAGCAGTTACGAGGGGGGTTGGGGCTATGGCTACACCTTC	CASSYEGGWGYGYTF
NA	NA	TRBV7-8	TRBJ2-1	TGTGCCAGCAGCCAAGGTGGATCGGAGTACAATGAGCAGTTCTTC	CASSQGGSEYNEQFF
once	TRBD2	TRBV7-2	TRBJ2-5	TGTGCCAGCAGCTTAGTAGCGGGAAATGAGCAGTACTTC	CASSLVAGNEQYF
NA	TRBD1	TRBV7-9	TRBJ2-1	TGTGCCAGCAGCTTTTCGGGACAGGGGGCCTACGAGCAGTTCTTC	CASSFSGQGAYEQFF
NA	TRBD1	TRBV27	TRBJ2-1	TGTGCCAGCAGTAATGAGGGGGCCCCCCCCTACAATGAGCAGTTCTTC	CASSNEGAPPYNEQFF
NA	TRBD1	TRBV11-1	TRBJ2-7	TGTGCCAGCAGCCCAGGGGGTAGCTCCTACGAGCAGTACTTC	CASSPGGSSYEQYF
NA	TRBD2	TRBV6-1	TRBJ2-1	TGTGCCAGCAGTGAGGGACTAGCGAACTACAATGAGCAGTTCTTC	CASSEGLANYNEQFF
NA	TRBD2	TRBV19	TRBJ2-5	TGTGCCAGTACCCGGACGGCGGGGGGCGTGGGAGAGACCCAGTACTTC	CASTRTAGGVGETQYF
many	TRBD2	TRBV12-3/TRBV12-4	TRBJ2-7	TGTGCCAGCAGTCGTAGCGGGAGGTATAGCGAGCAGTACTTC	CASSRSGRYSEQYF
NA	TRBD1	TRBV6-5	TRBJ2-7	TGTGCCAGCAGTTTGAGGACAGGGAGCTCCTACGAGCAGTACTTC	CASSLRTGSSYEQYF
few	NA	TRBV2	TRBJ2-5	TGTGCCAGCATGGTGGCTCGAGGTTCCGGGACCCAGTACTTC	CASMVARGSGTQYF
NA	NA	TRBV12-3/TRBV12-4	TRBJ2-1	TGTGCCAGCACCCGTCGCGGGGACAAGAACAATGAGCAGTTCTTC	CASTRRGDKNNEQFF
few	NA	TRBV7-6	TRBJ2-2	TGTGCCAGCAGCTTGGACAGAACGACCGGGGAGCTGTTTTTT	CASSLDRTTGELFF
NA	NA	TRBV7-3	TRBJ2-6	TGTGCCAGCAGCTTGGTTCCTTACTCTGGGGCCAACGTCCTGACTTTC	CASSLVPYSGANVLTF
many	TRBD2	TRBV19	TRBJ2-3	TGTGCCAGTAGTATAGGAGGGACTAGCGGGAGGGCCTTTGGCACAGATACGCAGTATTTT	CASSIGGTSGRAFGTDTQYF
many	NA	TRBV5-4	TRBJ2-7	TGTGCCAGCAGCTTGGAGGGGATCGGCGAGCAGTACTTC	CASSLEGIGEQYF
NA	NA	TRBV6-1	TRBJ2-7	TGTGCCAGCAGTGAAGCAGGTATAGGGCTAAGCTCCTACAATGAGCAGTACTTC	CASSEAGIGLSSYNEQYF
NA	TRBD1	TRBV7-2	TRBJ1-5	TGTGCCAGCAGCTTAAAGACAGGGGACAATCAGCCCCAGCATTTT	CASSLKTGDNQPQHF
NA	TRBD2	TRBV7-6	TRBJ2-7	TGTGCCAGCAGCTGGGGCGGGGGGGCTAACAATGAGCAGTACTTC	CASSWGGGANNEQYF
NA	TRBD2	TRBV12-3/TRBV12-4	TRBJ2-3	TGTGCCAGCAGTCCAACTAGCGGAGGGTCCGATACGCAGTATTTT	CASSPTSGGSDTQYF
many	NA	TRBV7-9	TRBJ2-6	TGTGCCAGCATCCCCTCTGGGGCCAACGTCCTGACTTTC	CASIPSGANVLTF
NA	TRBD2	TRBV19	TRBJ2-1	TGTGCCAGTAGATTGACTAGCGGGACCTACAATGAGCAGTTCTTC	CASRLTSGTYNEQFF
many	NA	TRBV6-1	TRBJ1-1	TGTGCCAGCAGTTCACAGGGGAACACTGAAGCTTTCTTT	CASSSQGNTEAFF
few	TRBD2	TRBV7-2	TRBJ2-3	TGTGCCAGCAGGATGACTAGCGGTGAGGCAGATACGCAGTATTTT	CASRMTSGEADTQYF
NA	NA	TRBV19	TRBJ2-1	TGTGCCAGTAGTCCGTACCTCTTACGGGGGTCCTACAATGAGCAGTTCTTC	CASSPYLLRGSYNEQFF
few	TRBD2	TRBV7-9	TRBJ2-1	TGTGCCAGCAGCTCGACTAGCGGGGTATTGGGTGAGCAGTTCTTC	CASSSTSGVLGEQFF
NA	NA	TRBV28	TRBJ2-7	TGTGCCAGCAGTATCTCGTTCGTGGGGCAGTACTTC	CASSISFVGQYF
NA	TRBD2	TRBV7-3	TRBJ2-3	TGTGCCAGCAGCCCACTAGCGGGGGGCATGGATACGCAGTATTTT	CASSPLAGGMDTQYF
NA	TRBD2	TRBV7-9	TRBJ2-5	TGTGCCAGCGCCCCGGATAGCGGGGGGGGAAACAATGAGCAGTACTTC	CASAPDSGGGNNEQYF